This T cell receptor beta chain was sequenced for a study of cytomegalovirus exposure and HLA in healthy donors. Study-level information: Around 80 million unique TCRs from HLA-typed donors were held in an early data release.

The V segment lost 5 bases and the J segment 8 bases; nucleotides outside the gene matches: 7. Per germline, CDR1 SGHNT and CDR2 YYREEE (reference sequence). The CDR3 loop spans 14 amino acids. The primer mix had 60 Vbeta and 13 Jbeta primers. Only in-frame clones appear in the TCRdb table, and some are missing; sequencing was by immunoSEQ multiplex PCR. The profile shows about 98,000 clones, over 80% of them singletons. Details on this clone: Its antigen remains unidentified.

Study observations and caveats: What TCR beta sequences reportedly achieved was accurate prediction of HLA-A and HLA-B alleles in most subjects. A list of 164 TCR beta chains associated with cytomegalovirus was given. In an earlier analysis, productive rearrangement rates for most beta V segments clustered near 87% or 30%.

The V gene is TRBV5-4, the J gene TRBJ1-6, with 7 bases that match TRBD1. Specimen: PBMCs. The TCR sequence derives from a female donor in good health and CMV-seropositive. The CDR3 nucleotides read TGTGCCAGCAGTAATGACAGGGTCGATTCACCCCTCCACTTT. Its translation: CASSNDRVDSPLHF. The full variable domain, completed using reference TRBV5-4 and TRBJ1-6, is ETGVTQSPTHLIKTRGQQVTLRCSSQSGHNTVSWYQQALGQGPQFIFQYYREEENGRGNFPPRFSGLQFPNYSSELNVNALELDDSALYLCASSNDRVDSPLHFGNGTRLTVT.